Below are 5 T cell receptor beta chains sequenced from a single sample in a study of blood T cell repertoires in COVID-19. Sequenced by immunoSEQ multiplex PCR; TCRdb stores in-frame clones only, minus some. The sample consists of around 250,000 clones, around 83% of them appearing once. Sequenced: peripheral blood. These receptors all come from a woman aged 35 to 49 who had recovered from COVID-19.

The genes are TRBV28 and TRBJ1-1; the match to TRBD1 covers 9 bases. Germline CDR1 reads MDHEN; CDR2 reads SYDVKM. V was pared by 2 bases and J by 5 bases, with 6 bases of the junction left unmatched. The CDR3 runs to 15 residues. This CDR3 is CASSLPDRGWTEAFF. The CDR3 bases are TGTGCCAGCAGTTTACCGGACAGGGGTTGGACTGAAGCTTTCTTT.

The chain recombines TRBV12-3 or TRBV12-4 with TRBJ2-5; the D gene is possibly TRBD2 (5 bases). The V and J ends lost 6 bases and 5 bases respectively, with 13 bases between them. The CDR3 is 13 residues long. The CDR3 DNA reads as TGTGCCAGCAGCCGGGATTCGTGGGAGACCCAGTACTTC. Protein: CASSRDSWETQYF.

The V call is TRBV30, the J call TRBJ2-3; D remains unclear. This CDR3 spans 13 amino acids. Germline loops: CDR1 GTSNPN, CDR2 SVGIG (reference sequence). The V end lost 2 bases, the J end lost 2 bases, and 8 bases lay between the germline ends. The chain's CDR3 is CAWSLRFTDTQYF. The CDR3 DNA sequence: TGTGCCTGGAGTCTCAGGTTCACAGATACGCAGTATTTT.

V and J are TRBV6-5 and TRBJ2-1, with a weak D call TRBD2 (6 bases). The CDR3 runs 12 residues. Germline CDR1 MNHEY, CDR2 SVGAGI. V lost 0 bases, J lost 10 bases, and 7 bases lay in between. The chain's CDR3 is CASSYSRGEQFF. The DNA for the CDR3 is TGTGCCAGCAGTTACTCCCGGGGGGAGCAGTTCTTC.

This clone appeared once. The J gene is TRBJ1-5, the V gene TRBV7-2; D might be TRBD1 (6 bases). This CDR3 has 15 residues. The V end was cut by 5 bases, the J end by 6 bases, with 17 bases between. Per germline, CDR1 SGHTA and CDR2 FQGNSA. CDR3 sequence: CASSPGGGRFQPQHF. CDR3 nucleotide sequence: TGTGCCAGCAGCCCTGGGGGGGGCAGGTTTCAGCCCCAGCATTTT.